This TCR beta chain was sequenced in a study of shared clonotypes between healthy human individuals. Remarks on this clone: Its antigen remains unidentified.

Deep-level assay runs were performed. The protocol was immunoSEQ multiplex PCR, while the TCRdb copy is restricted to in-frame clones and leaves out a portion. Of around 1,000,000 clones in the sample, roughly 77% are singletons; the top ten hold 0.7% to 0.95%. Caucasian adults living in Nashville, Tennessee, provided all samples. Germline V gene data show CDR1 as SQVTM and CDR2 as ANQGSEA. The CDR3 is 14 amino acids. Trimming took 6 bases from V and 3 from J, leaving 15 bases between them. General study points: For naive CD4 cells, 4% to 5% of clonotypes were shared across a few donors. Only blood samples were collected, and tissue repertoires likely differ.

This chain connects TRBV29-1 to TRBJ1-3; possibly TRBD1 for D (6 bases). The sequenced sample was memory CD4+ T cells from PBMCs. The subset was: CD45RA-negative fraction. The sequence derives from a man between 18 and 29 years old in good health. Some clones in this sample may be carry-over from other donors' samples. The CDR3 DNA reads as TGCAGCGTCGTTGCGGGGGCAGTTGGAAACACCATATATTTT. Translation gives CSVVAGAVGNTIYF.